This is a list of T cell receptor beta chains from one sample in a study of blood T cell repertoires in COVID-19. Clones were read by immunoSEQ multiplex PCR, and TCRdb kept only the in-frame ones, dropping some. Counted here are 220,000 or so clones, around 90% occurring once; the ten biggest clones make up 0.7% to 0.85%. Sequenced: peripheral blood. The source of these receptors is a man aged 60 to 69 with COVID-19, enrolled during active disease. CDR3s include the opening cysteine and the closing phenylalanine or tryptophan. The D gene is left open where the match is weak. Not every row has a clone size; where given, it reads once, few, many or a size class.

TRBV28	-	TRBJ2-2	-	TGTGCCAGCAGTTTAGCAGAAAATCCGAACACCGGGGAGCTGTTTTTT	CASSLAENPNTGELFF
TRBV7-8	-	TRBJ2-1	TRBD2	TGTGCCAGCAGCTTAGCACCGACTAGCGGGAGGGATGAGCAGTTCTTC	CASSLAPTSGRDEQFF
TRBV19	-	TRBJ2-2	-	TGTGCCAGTAGTGGACGGACAGTACTCACCGGGGAGCTGTTTTTT	CASSGRTVLTGELFF
TRBV6-5	-	TRBJ2-7	TRBD2	TGTGCCAGCAGAATCCCGGGACTAGCTAACGAGCAGTACTTC	CASRIPGLANEQYF
TRBV6-5	-	TRBJ2-1	TRBD2	TGTGCCAGCAGTTACTCCGCTAGCGGGAGCAGAAATGAGCAGTTCTTC	CASSYSASGSRNEQFF
TRBV30	-	TRBJ2-1	TRBD2	TGTGCCTGGAGTTTGGGGGGGTACAATGAGCAGTTCTTC	CAWSLGGYNEQFF
TRBV3-1/TRBV3-2	once	TRBJ1-2	TRBD1	TGTGCCAGCAGCCTTGGGACAGGGGGCGACTATGGCTACACCTTC	CASSLGTGGDYGYTF
TRBV2	-	TRBJ2-3	TRBD2	TGTGCCAGCAGTGAATACCTGCGGGAGTTAGCAGATACGCAGTATTTT	CASSEYLRELADTQYF
TRBV30	-	TRBJ1-2	-	TGTGCCTGGAGTTTGGGAGGGTATGGCTACACCTTC	CAWSLGGYGYTF
TRBV2	-	TRBJ1-5	-	TGTGCCAGCAGTGATCGCAGGGGTTATCAGCCCCAGCATTTT	CASSDRRGYQPQHF
TRBV5-5	-	TRBJ2-1	TRBD2	TGTGCCAGCAGCTTGGGGCTAGCGGGAGGGAATGAGCAGTTCTTC	CASSLGLAGGNEQFF
TRBV18	once	TRBJ1-1	-	TGTGCCAGCTCACCACCGGCAGGGAGGACTGAAGCTTTCTTT	CASSPPAGRTEAFF
TRBV25-1	-	TRBJ1-1	-	TGTGCCAGCAGTGATGAACAAAACACTGAAGCTTTCTTT	CASSDEQNTEAFF
TRBV28	-	TRBJ2-1	-	TGTGCCAGCAGTTTTGGGGGGAGGTGGGACAATGAGCAGTTCTTC	CASSFGGRWDNEQFF
TRBV7-9	-	TRBJ1-4	TRBD1	TGTGCCAGCAGCTGGGGACAGGAAATCTCAACTAATGAAAAACTGTTTTTT	CASSWGQEISTNEKLFF
TRBV11-1	-	TRBJ1-2	TRBD1	TGTGCCAGCAGCTCGGCGGGACAGGGATTCTATGGCTACACCTTC	CASSSAGQGFYGYTF
TRBV5-1	once	TRBJ2-5	TRBD2	TGCGCCAGCAGCTTGGTGGCTAGCGGGGGTCAAGAGACCCAGTACTTC	CASSLVASGGQETQYF
TRBV7-9	-	TRBJ1-5	TRBD1	TGTGCCAGCAGCCCATGGGGACAGGGTATCCATCAGCCCCAGCATTTT	CASSPWGQGIHQPQHF
TRBV10-1	once	TRBJ2-1	-	TGCGCCAGCAGTTCTAGTTCTTTGAGGTACAATGAGCAGTTCTTC	CASSSSSLRYNEQFF
TRBV5-1	-	TRBJ2-6	-	TGCGCCAGCAGCTTGGCAGTTATAGGGGCAGGGGCCAACGTCCTGACTTTC	CASSLAVIGAGANVLTF
TRBV4-3	-	TRBJ2-7	TRBD2	TGCGCCAGCAGCCAAGTGGGGGGGACTGGCTCCTACGAGCAGTACTTC	CASSQVGGTGSYEQYF
TRBV25-1	-	TRBJ1-2	-	TGTGCCAGCAGTGGTCGGACTTATGGCTACACCTTC	CASSGRTYGYTF
TRBV28	-	TRBJ1-5	-	TGTGCCAGCAGACAAACAGGGAGCAATCAGCCCCAGCATTTT	CASRQTGSNQPQHF
TRBV9	once	TRBJ2-1	-	TGTGCCAGCAGCGTAGTATACTCTGGCGGTGAGCAGTTCTTC	CASSVVYSGGEQFF
TRBV4-2	-	TRBJ1-3	-	TGTGCCAGCAGCCCACAGAAGACGGGAAACACCATATATTTT	CASSPQKTGNTIYF
TRBV18	-	TRBJ1-1	-	TGTGCCAGCTCCCTAAGCACAGGGACACCCACTGAAGCTTTCTTT	CASSLSTGTPTEAFF
TRBV7-2	once	TRBJ2-2	-	TGTGCCAGCAGCTTCAGGAAAAACACCGGGGAGCTGTTTTTT	CASSFRKNTGELFF
TRBV19	-	TRBJ2-3	-	TGTGCCAGTAGTATACGGGGGGCGAACACAGATACGCAGTATTTT	CASSIRGANTDTQYF
TRBV7-2	few	TRBJ2-7	TRBD1	TGTGCCAGCAGATATCGGGACAGGAGCTCCTACGAGCAGTACTTC	CASRYRDRSSYEQYF
TRBV30	few	TRBJ2-3	-	TGTGCCTGGAGTGCGACAGATACGCAGTATTTT	CAWSATDTQYF
TRBV29-1	-	TRBJ1-5	TRBD1	TGCAGCGTCGGACAGGGAGGCGGTCAGCCCCAGCATTTT	CSVGQGGGQPQHF
TRBV2	-	TRBJ2-1	TRBD2	TGTGCCAGCAGTTCTAGCGGGAGTATCAACTACAATGAGCAGTTCTTC	CASSSSGSINYNEQFF
TRBV6-1	-	TRBJ2-1	TRBD2	TGTGCCAGCAGTGAAGAAGGGACTAGCGGGATTCGGTCCTACAATGAGCAGTTCTTC	CASSEEGTSGIRSYNEQFF
TRBV6-2/TRBV6-3	-	TRBJ1-5	-	TGTGCCAGCAGGCCTCATAGCAATCAGCCCCAGCATTTT	CASRPHSNQPQHF
TRBV3-1/TRBV3-2	-	TRBJ1-3	TRBD1	TGTGCCAGCAGCCGAGGGGGCAACTCTGGAAACACCATATATTTT	CASSRGGNSGNTIYF
TRBV5-1	once	TRBJ1-1	-	TGCGCCAGCAGCCTTAACACTGAAGCTTTCTTT	CASSLNTEAFF
TRBV19	-	TRBJ1-3	TRBD1	TGTGCCACCAGGGGGGCAGATGGAAACACCATATATTTT	CATRGADGNTIYF
TRBV12-3/TRBV12-4	few	TRBJ1-2	-	TGTGCCAGCAGCCAAAACTATGGCTACACCTTC	CASSQNYGYTF
TRBV6-5	-	TRBJ1-2	TRBD1	TGTGCCAGCAGTTACCATGGACAGGGGGCTGGCTACACCTTC	CASSYHGQGAGYTF
TRBV6-2/TRBV6-3	-	TRBJ1-5	-	TGTGCCAGCAACCCCGGGGGTCAGGGCAATCAGCCCCAGCATTTT	CASNPGGQGNQPQHF
TRBV9	-	TRBJ2-7	-	TGTGCCAGCAGCGTGGCCGGGACAACCTACGAGCAGTACTTC	CASSVAGTTYEQYF
TRBV7-9	few	TRBJ2-5	TRBD2	TGTGCCAGCAGCTTGACCAGCGGCGGGGGGACATGGAGGGAGACCCAGTACTTC	CASSLTSGGGTWRETQYF
TRBV28	-	TRBJ1-1	TRBD1	TGTGCCAGCTGGCGGACAGGGGGGGCTTTCTTT	CASWRTGGAFF
TRBV7-9	-	TRBJ2-5	-	TGTGCCAGCAGCGGCCAAAGGGGGGAGACCCAGTACTTC	CASSGQRGETQYF
TRBV27	-	TRBJ2-1	TRBD1	TGTGCCAGCAGACGAATGGACAGGGAAAACAATGAGCAGTTCTTC	CASRRMDRENNEQFF